The 18 T cell receptor beta chains in this list originate from one sample, sequenced in a study of shared clonotypes between healthy human individuals (dated by TCRdb to about 2020). The library was generated by the immunoSEQ multiplex PCR assay. TCRdb retrieved this table from immuneACCESS and kept in-frame rearrangements only. Not all clones are present; in checked studies, unresolved V genes account for under half, and no reason is known for the remainder. In all, the sample holds 2.3 million or so clones, and over 90% of those were seen once. The ten most abundant clones make up under 0.45% of the sample. Specimen: naive CD4+ T cells from PBMCs. The sample's cell subset or site label is to be understood as: CD45RA+ positively selected. All receptors come from a man aged 18 to 30 in good health. Some clones in this sample may be carry-over from other donors' samples.

Comments on this clone: The sample carries other DNA sequences with the same CDR3. The chain joins TRBV7-2 to TRBJ2-1, with 12 nucleotides matching TRBD2. Germline CDR1 reads SGHTA; CDR2 reads FQGNSA. V lost 5 bases, J lost 6 bases, and 2 bases stayed unmatched. The CDR3 length is 14 residues. The DNA of the CDR3 is TGTGCCAGCAGCCCGGGACTAGCGGGCAATGAGCAGTTCTTC. This codes for CASSPGLAGNEQFF.

The rearrangement joins TRBV18 to TRBJ1-2, with TRBD1 as a possible D gene (5 bases). Trimming took 3 bases from V and 5 from J, leaving 13 bases between them. The CDR3 has 14 amino acids. Germline V gives CDR1 KGHSH, CDR2 LQKENI. DNA for the CDR3: TGTGCCAGCTCACCCGTCGGGACCGATTATGGCTACACCTTC. This sequence encodes CASSPVGTDYGYTF.

This chain connects TRBV7-2 to TRBJ2-5, with 10 bases lining up with TRBD2. V dropped 4 bases and J dropped 5; count of bases not matched to a gene: 13. Germline CDR1 is SGHTA and CDR2 is FQGNSA. This CDR3 has 17 amino acids. CDR3 nucleotide sequence: TGTGCCAGCAGCTCAACCCTAACTAGCGGGGCCATGGAGACCCAGTACTTC. Its protein is CASSSTLTSGAMETQYF.

V and J are TRBV25-1 and TRBJ1-4; 10 positions agree with TRBD1. The CDR3 contains 15 residues. With V trimmed by 1 base and J by 6 bases, 2 bases remained unmatched. CDR1 MGHDK and CDR2 SYGVNS come from the germline V gene. The CDR3 protein is CASSEWGTGDEKLFF. The CDR3 DNA sequence: TGTGCCAGCAGTGAATGGGGGACAGGGGATGAAAAACTGTTTTTT.

Concerning this clone: The sample contains more than one DNA sequence encoding this CDR3. This chain joins TRBV6-5 and TRBJ2-1, with D perhaps TRBD1 (6 bases). Germline CDR1 reads MNHEY; CDR2 reads SVGAGI. V was cut by 5 bases and J by 4 bases, with 9 bases left in between. CDR3 length equals 13 residues. CDR3 bases: TGTGCCAGCAGTCGGACAGTTTACAATGAGCAGTTCTTC. Its translation: CASSRTVYNEQFF.

The rearrangement links TRBV19 to TRBJ2-4; 8 bases agree with TRBD2. CDR3 size: 13 residues. Germline CDR1 LNHDA, CDR2 SQIVND (reference sequence). With 11 bases clipped from V and 8 bases from J, the junction kept 11 bases outside the gene matches. CDR3 nucleotide sequence: TGTGCCTGCCTTGGAGCGGGAGAGCACATTCAGTACTTC. Translating gives CACLGAGEHIQYF.

The chain links TRBV28 to TRBJ1-2; TRBD1 agrees at 10 bases. The junction had 20 bases not matched to a gene; V was cut back by 8 bases and J by 8 bases. The CDR3 loop spans 17 amino acids. Per germline, CDR1 MDHEN and CDR2 SYDVKM. The CDR3 DNA reads TGTGCCAGCGAGCACCGGAAAGACAGGGGGCGAGGGCGCGGCTACACCTTC. Translation gives CASEHRKDRGRGRGYTF.

J is TRBJ2-7 and V is TRBV1; whether TRBD2, the table's D call, matches the DNA was not checked. TRBV1 is designated a pseudogene. The length of the CDR3 is 15 residues. The CDR3 loop reads CTSTQLAGGPYEQYF. The CDR3 DNA follows: TGCACCAGCACCCAACTAGCGGGAGGGCCCTACGAGCAGTACTTC.

To note about this clone: In the same sample, other DNA sequences code for this CDR3. The rearrangement links TRBV28 to TRBJ2-2, with 9 bases that match TRBD2. With V trimmed by 5 bases and J by 4 bases, 5 bases remained unmatched. Germline CDR1 reads MDHEN; CDR2 reads SYDVKM. The CDR3 covers 15 residues. The CDR3 here is CASSLSGSGTGELFF. DNA for the CDR3: TGTGCCAGCAGTCTTAGCGGGAGTGGCACCGGGGAGCTGTTTTTT.

The rearrangement links TRBV5-1 to TRBJ1-4; D might be TRBD1 (5 bases). Germline V gene lookup returns CDR1 SGHRS and CDR2 YFSETQ. This CDR3 has 15 residues. V was clipped by 4 bases and J by 8 bases, with 18 bases between them. The CDR3 sequence: CASSQGGVGGEKLFF. The CDR3 region has the DNA TGCGCCAGCAGCCAGGGAGGTGTCGGTGGGGAAAAACTGTTTTTT.

This clone showed up just once. The chain is built from TRBV4-2 and TRBJ2-7; tentative D call: TRBD2 (6 bases). V was cut by 4 bases and J by 5 bases, with 24 bases left in between. CDR3 length equals 17 residues. Looked up from germline, CDR1 is LGHNA and CDR2 is YNFKEQ. CDR3 DNA sequence: TGTGCCAGCAGCCCAAACCCCGGACCGGGACTTCTAAACGAGCAGTACTTC. It yields the protein CASSPNPGPGLLNEQYF.

The V gene is TRBV6-5, the J gene TRBJ1-3; D gene unclear. V lost 5 bases and J lost 0, with 8 bases in between. The CDR3 sequence is 14 residues long. Germline CDR1 is MNHEY and CDR2 is SVGAGI. In DNA, the CDR3 is TGTGCCAGCAGTATAACAATCTCTGGAAACACCATATATTTT. The encoded protein is CASSITISGNTIYF.

DNA of the CDR3: TGTGCCTGGAGTACAAGGGCCCCTCAATCCGGGGCCAACGTCCTGACTTTC. It yields the protein CAWSTRAPQSGANVLTF. This rearrangement joins TRBV30 to TRBJ2-6; no clear D gene. In germline, CDR1 is GTSNPN, CDR2 SVGIG (reference sequence). This CDR3 comprises 17 residues. V shed 2 bases and J shed 4 bases, with 18 bases lying between them. The full variable domain, in which reference TRBV30 and TRBJ2-6 provide the parts outside the CDR3, is SQTIHQWPATLVQPVGSPLSLECTVEGTSNPNLYWYRQAAGRGLQLLFYSVGIGQISSEVPQNLSASRPQDRQFILSSKKLLLSDSGFYLCAWSTRAPQSGANVLTFGAGSRLTVL.

The chain carries TRBV5-1 and TRBJ2-7; TRBD2 aligns across 13 bases. V trimming: 4 bases; J trimming: 7 bases; junction bases outside the gene matches: 8. The CDR3 covers 15 residues. The germline gives CDR1 SGHRS, CDR2 YFSETQ. The CDR3 is CASSQLAGGPWEQYF. The CDR3 nucleotides are TGCGCCAGCAGCCAACTAGCGGGAGGGCCGTGGGAGCAGTACTTC. Drawing the rest from reference TRBV5-1 and TRBJ2-7, the complete variable domain is KAGVTQTPRYLIKTRGQQVTLSCSPISGHRSVSWYQQTPGQGLQFLFEYFSETQRNKGNFPGRFSGRQFSNSRSEMNVSTLELGDSALYLCASSQLAGGPWEQYFGPGTRLTVT.

This chain links TRBV25-1 with TRBJ2-3, with 8 bases lining up with TRBD2. Losses at the gene ends were 3 bases for V and 6 bases for J; bases not matched to a gene: 14. Germline V lookup: CDR1 MGHDK, CDR2 SYGVNS. CDR3 length: 17 residues. The CDR3 DNA reads as TGTGCCAGCAGTGAGGAAGGCCGGGAGGGCCCTCGGGATACGCAGTATTTT. Translated, it gives CASSEEGREGPRDTQYF.

The chain uses TRBV15 and TRBJ2-1; D is undetermined. The CDR3 runs 14 residues. Trimming left V 5 bases short and J 8 bases short, with 16 bases between. Germline V lookup: CDR1 LNHNV, CDR2 YYDKDF (reference sequence). The DNA of the CDR3 is TGTGCCACCAGCCTGTCCGGGTATGTCGATGAGCAGTTCTTC. Translating it yields CATSLSGYVDEQFF. Full variable domain (outside the CDR3, taken from reference TRBV15 and TRBJ2-1): DAMVIQNPRYQVTQFGKPVTLSCSQTLNHNVMYWYQQKSSQAPKLLFHYYDKDFNNEADTPDNFQSRRPNTSFCFLDIRSPGLGDTAMYLCATSLSGYVDEQFFGPGTRLTVL.

In this sample, this clone turned up a few times. V usage is TRBV5-1 and J usage is TRBJ1-1; D not resolved. Between the trimmed V and J ends, which lost 2 bases and 1 base, there was a span of 12 bases. From germline, CDR1 is SGHRS and CDR2 YFSETQ. This CDR3 comprises 15 residues. The CDR3 here is CASSFGGGKNTEAFF. The CDR3 DNA follows: TGCGCCAGCAGCTTTGGAGGAGGGAAGAACACTGAAGCTTTCTTT.

This chain connects TRBV9 to TRBJ1-2; 8 nucleotides match TRBD1. Germline V CDR1 and CDR2: SGDLS, YYNGEE. The ends lost 3 bases at V and 3 bases at J; junction bases unmatched: 4. The CDR3 is made up of 14 amino acids. The CDR3 coding sequence is TGTGCCAGCAGCGCGGGACAGGTATACTATGGCTACACCTTC. This gives the protein CASSAGQVYYGYTF.